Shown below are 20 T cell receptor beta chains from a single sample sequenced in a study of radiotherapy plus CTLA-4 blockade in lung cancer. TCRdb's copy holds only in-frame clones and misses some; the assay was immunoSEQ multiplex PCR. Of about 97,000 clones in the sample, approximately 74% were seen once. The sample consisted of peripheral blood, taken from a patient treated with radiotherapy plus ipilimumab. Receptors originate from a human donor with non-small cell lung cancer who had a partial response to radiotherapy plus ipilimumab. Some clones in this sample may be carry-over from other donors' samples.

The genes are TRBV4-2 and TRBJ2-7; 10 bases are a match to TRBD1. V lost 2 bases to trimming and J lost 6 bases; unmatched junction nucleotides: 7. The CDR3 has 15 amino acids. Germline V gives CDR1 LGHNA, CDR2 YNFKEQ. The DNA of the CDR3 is TGTGCCAGCAGCCAACCCGGGACAGGGGTCTTCGAGCAGTACTTC. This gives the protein CASSQPGTGVFEQYF.

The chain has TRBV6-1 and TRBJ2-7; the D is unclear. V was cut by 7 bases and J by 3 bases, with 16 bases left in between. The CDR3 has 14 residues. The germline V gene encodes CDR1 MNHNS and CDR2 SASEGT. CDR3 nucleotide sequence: TGTGCCAGCACCCGAGCGCGGCAGATCTACGAGCAGTACTTC. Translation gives CASTRARQIYEQYF.

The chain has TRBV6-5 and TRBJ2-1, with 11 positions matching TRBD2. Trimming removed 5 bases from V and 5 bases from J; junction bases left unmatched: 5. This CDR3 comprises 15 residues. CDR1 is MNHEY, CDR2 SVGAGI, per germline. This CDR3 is CASSRGTSGHNEQFF. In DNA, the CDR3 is TGTGCCAGCAGTCGAGGGACTAGCGGACACAATGAGCAGTTCTTC.

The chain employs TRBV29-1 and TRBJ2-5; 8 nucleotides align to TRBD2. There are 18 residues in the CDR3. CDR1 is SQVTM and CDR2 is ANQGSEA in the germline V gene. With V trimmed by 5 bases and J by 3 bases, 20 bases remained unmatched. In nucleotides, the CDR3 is TGCAGCGTTAAGGGAAACAGCGGGGGCGGCGGAAAAGAAGAGACCCAGTACTTC. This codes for CSVKGNSGGGGKEETQYF.

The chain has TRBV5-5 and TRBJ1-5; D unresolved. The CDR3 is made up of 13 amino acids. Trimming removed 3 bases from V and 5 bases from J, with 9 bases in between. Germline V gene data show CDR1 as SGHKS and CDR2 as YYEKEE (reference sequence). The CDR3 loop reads CASSSDFDQPQHF. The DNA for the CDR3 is TGTGCCAGCAGCTCGGACTTCGATCAGCCCCAGCATTTT.

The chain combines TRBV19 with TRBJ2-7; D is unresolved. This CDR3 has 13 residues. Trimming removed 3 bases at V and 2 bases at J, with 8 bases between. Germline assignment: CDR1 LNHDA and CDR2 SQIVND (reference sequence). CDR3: CASSIKPPYEQYF. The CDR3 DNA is TGTGCCAGTAGTATCAAGCCCCCCTACGAGCAGTACTTC.

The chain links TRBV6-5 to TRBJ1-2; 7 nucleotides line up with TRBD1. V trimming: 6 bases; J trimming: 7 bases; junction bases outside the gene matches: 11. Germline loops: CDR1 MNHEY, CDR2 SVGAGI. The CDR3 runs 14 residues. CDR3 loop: CASRPELDRAGYTF. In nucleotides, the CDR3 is TGTGCCAGCAGACCCGAGCTCGACAGGGCTGGCTACACCTTC.

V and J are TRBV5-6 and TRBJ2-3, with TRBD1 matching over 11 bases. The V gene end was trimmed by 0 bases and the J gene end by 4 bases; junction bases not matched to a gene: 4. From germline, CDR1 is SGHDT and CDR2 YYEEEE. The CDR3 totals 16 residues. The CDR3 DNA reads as TGTGCCAGCAGCTTGGTAGGACAGGGGGCGCCAGATACGCAGTATTTT. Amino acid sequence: CASSLVGQGAPDTQYF.

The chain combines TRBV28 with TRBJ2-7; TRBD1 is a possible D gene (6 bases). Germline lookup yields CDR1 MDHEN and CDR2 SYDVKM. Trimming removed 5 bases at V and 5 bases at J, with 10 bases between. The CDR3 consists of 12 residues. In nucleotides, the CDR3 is TGTGCCAGCAGTAGGGGGATTGACGAGCAGTACTTC. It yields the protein CASSRGIDEQYF.

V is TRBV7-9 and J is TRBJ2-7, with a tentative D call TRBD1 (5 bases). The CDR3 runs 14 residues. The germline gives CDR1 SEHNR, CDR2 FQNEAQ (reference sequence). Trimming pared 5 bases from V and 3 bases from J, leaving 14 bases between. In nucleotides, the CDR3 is TGTGCCAGCAGCCTAACCCAGGGATACTACGAGCAGTACTTC. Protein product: CASSLTQGYYEQYF.

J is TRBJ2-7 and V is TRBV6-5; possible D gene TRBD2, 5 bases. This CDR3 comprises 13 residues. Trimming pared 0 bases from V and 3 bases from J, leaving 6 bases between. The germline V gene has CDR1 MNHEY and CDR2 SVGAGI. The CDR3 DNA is TGTGCCAGCAGTTACTCCGGGATCTACGAGCAGTACTTC. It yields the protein CASSYSGIYEQYF.

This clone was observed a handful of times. This CDR3 reads CASGTGSTEAFF. The CDR3 DNA reads TGTGCCAGCGGGACAGGGAGCACTGAAGCTTTCTTT. J is TRBJ1-1 and V is TRBV6-5; 9 bases agree with TRBD1. V was clipped by 8 bases and J by 4 bases; unmatched bases: 2. This CDR3 has 12 amino acids. Per germline, CDR1 MNHEY and CDR2 SVGAGI.

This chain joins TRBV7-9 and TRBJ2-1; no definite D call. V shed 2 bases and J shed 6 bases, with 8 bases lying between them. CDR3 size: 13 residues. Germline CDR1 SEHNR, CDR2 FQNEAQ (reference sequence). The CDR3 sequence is CASSLPSTNEQFF. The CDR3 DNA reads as TGTGCCAGCAGCTTACCCAGTACCAATGAGCAGTTCTTC. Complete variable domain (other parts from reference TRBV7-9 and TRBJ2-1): DTGVSQNPRHKITKRGQNVTFRCDPISEHNRLYWYRQTLGQGPEFLTYFQNEAQLEKSRLLSDRFSAERPKGSFSTLEIQRTEQGDSAMYLCASSLPSTNEQFFGPGTRLTVL.

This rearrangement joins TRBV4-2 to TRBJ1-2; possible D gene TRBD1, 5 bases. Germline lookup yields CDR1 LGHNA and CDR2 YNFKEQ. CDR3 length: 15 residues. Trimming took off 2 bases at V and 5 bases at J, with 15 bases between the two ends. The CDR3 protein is CASSQFEQDKYGYTF. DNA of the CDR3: TGTGCCAGCAGCCAATTCGAGCAGGACAAGTATGGCTACACCTTC.

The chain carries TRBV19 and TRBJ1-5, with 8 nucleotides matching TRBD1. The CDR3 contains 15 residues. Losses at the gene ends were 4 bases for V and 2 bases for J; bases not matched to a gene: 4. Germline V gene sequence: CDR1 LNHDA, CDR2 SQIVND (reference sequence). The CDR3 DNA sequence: TGTGCCAGTAGTACCGGGACAGGCCGCAATCAGCCCCAGCATTTT. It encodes CASSTGTGRNQPQHF.

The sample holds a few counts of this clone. CDR3 loop: CASGAAGANVLTF. The DNA for the CDR3 is TGTGCCAGCGGGGCGGCTGGGGCCAACGTCCTGACTTTC. V usage is TRBV9 and J usage is TRBJ2-6, with a tentative D call TRBD1 (5 bases). V lost 7 bases and J lost 2, with 7 bases in between. Per germline, CDR1 SGDLS and CDR2 YYNGEE. CDR3 length: 13 amino acids. Full variable domain (remainder filled in from reference TRBV9 and TRBJ2-6): DSGVTQTPKHLITATGQRVTLRCSPRSGDLSVYWYQQSLDQGLQFLIQYYNGEERAKGNILERFSAQQFPDLHSELNLSSLELGDSALYFCASGAAGANVLTFGAGSRLTVL.

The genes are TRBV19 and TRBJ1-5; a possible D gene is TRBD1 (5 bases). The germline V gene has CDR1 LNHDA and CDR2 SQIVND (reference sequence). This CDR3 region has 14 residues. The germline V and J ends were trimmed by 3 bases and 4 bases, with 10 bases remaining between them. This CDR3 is CASSIQGTNQPQHF. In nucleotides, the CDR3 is TGTGCCAGTAGTATTCAGGGAACGAATCAGCCCCAGCATTTT.

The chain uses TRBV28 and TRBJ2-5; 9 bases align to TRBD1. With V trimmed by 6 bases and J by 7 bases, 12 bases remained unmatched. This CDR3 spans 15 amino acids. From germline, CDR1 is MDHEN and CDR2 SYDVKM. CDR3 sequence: CASRPTTGGAVTQYF. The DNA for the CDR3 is TGTGCCAGCAGGCCGACTACAGGGGGCGCGGTGACCCAGTACTTC.

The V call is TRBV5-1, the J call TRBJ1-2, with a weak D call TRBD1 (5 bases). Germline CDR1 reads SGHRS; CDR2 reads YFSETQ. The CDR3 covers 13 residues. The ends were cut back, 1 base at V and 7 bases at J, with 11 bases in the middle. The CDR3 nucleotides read TGCGCCAGCAGCTTGATGGGGCAGGGTGGCTACACCTTC. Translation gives CASSLMGQGGYTF.

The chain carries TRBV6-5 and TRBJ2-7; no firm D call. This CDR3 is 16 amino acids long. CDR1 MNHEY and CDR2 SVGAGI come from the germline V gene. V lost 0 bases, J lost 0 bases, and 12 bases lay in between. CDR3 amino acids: CASSYSGQAFSYEQYF. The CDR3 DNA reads TGTGCCAGCAGTTACTCGGGTCAGGCCTTCTCCTACGAGCAGTACTTC.